These T cell receptor beta chains were read from a single sample in a study of T cell changes during pregnancy in multiple sclerosis. Profiling relied on immunoSEQ multiplex PCR, and the TCRdb table lists in-frame clones only, not all of them. The sample consists of about 50,000 clones, about nine tenths of them appearing once. This material consisted of CD4+ T cells from peripheral blood mononuclear cells, taken in the second trimester of pregnancy. Every receptor here comes from a female donor with multiple sclerosis, enrolled in a pregnancy study. The CDR3 runs from the conserved cysteine through the conserved F or W. The D gene is left open where the match is weak. A row's size may be missing; if present it is once, few, many or a size class.

D: TRBD2; V: TRBV7-2; size: -; J: TRBJ2-1; DNA: TGTGCCAGCAGCTACGCGGCTAGCGGGGGGGTAGAGCAGTTCTTC; CDR3: CASSYAASGGVEQFF
D: TRBD1; V: TRBV2; size: -; J: TRBJ2-5; DNA: TGTGCCAGCAGCACACGACAGGGTCTGGCGGTGGAGACCCAGTACTTC; CDR3: CASSTRQGLAVETQYF
D: -; V: TRBV7-2; size: few; J: TRBJ1-1; DNA: TGTGCCAGCAGCTTATGGGAGGGACGGAGAAGCTTCATGAACACTGAAGCTTTCTTT; CDR3: CASSLWEGRRSFMNTEAFF
D: -; V: TRBV30; size: -; J: TRBJ1-5; DNA: TGTGCCTGGAGTAATGGGTTAGCTCTCAATCAGCCCCAGCATTTT; CDR3: CAWSNGLALNQPQHF
D: TRBD2; V: TRBV4-1; size: -; J: TRBJ2-3; DNA: TGCGCCAGCAGCCGCATGGGAGTAAGCGGGGGAGGCCTCTACAGCACAGATACGCAGTATTTT; CDR3: CASSRMGVSGGGLYSTDTQYF
D: -; V: TRBV7-9; size: -; J: TRBJ2-4; DNA: TGTGCCAGCAGCTTAGCAGGGGGAGGGTTGGACATTCAGTACTTC; CDR3: CASSLAGGGLDIQYF
D: -; V: TRBV11-2; size: -; J: TRBJ1-3; DNA: TGTGCCAGCAGCTTAGTCGCGGGCCCCTTCTCTGGAAACACCATATATTTT; CDR3: CASSLVAGPFSGNTIYF
D: TRBD1; V: TRBV14; size: -; J: TRBJ2-3; DNA: TGTGCCAGCAGCTTACAGGGGGCTACGCAGTATTTT; CDR3: CASSLQGATQYF
D: -; V: TRBV5-1; size: -; J: TRBJ2-5; DNA: TGCGCCAGCAATACAGGGCGAAATCAAGAGACCCAGTACTTC; CDR3: CASNTGRNQETQYF
D: TRBD1; V: TRBV2; size: -; J: TRBJ1-4; DNA: TGTGCCAGCAGGTTACAGGGGGCGCGTTGGTTTTTT; CDR3: CASRLQGARWFF
D: TRBD1; V: TRBV4-2; size: -; J: TRBJ1-6; DNA: TGTGCCAGCAGCCAAGCCTCGGGACAGAAAGCTAATTCACCCCTCCACTTT; CDR3: CASSQASGQKANSPLHF
D: -; V: TRBV29-1; size: -; J: TRBJ2-2; DNA: TGCAGCGTTGTGAGGAGTAGCGGCGGGGAGCTGTTTTTT; CDR3: CSVVRSSGGELFF
D: -; V: TRBV9; size: -; J: TRBJ2-1; DNA: TGTGCCAGCAGCGTTACACCCTACAATGAGCAGTTCTTC; CDR3: CASSVTPYNEQFF
D: -; V: TRBV5-1; size: -; J: TRBJ1-1; DNA: TGCGCCAGCAGCTTGCAAACCCAGAGGGAAACTGAAGCTTTCTTT; CDR3: CASSLQTQRETEAFF
D: -; V: TRBV10-3; size: -; J: TRBJ2-1; DNA: TGTGCCATCAGCGACATTACTTTCTTATACAATGAGCAGTTCTTC; CDR3: CAISDITFLYNEQFF
D: TRBD1; V: TRBV7-2; size: -; J: TRBJ2-3; DNA: TGTGCCAGCAGTCATCAAACAGGGGAAACGCAGTATTTT; CDR3: CASSHQTGETQYF
D: -; V: TRBV5-1; size: -; J: TRBJ2-7; DNA: TGCGCCAGCAGCATGAGTAGCCACGAGCAGTACTTC; CDR3: CASSMSSHEQYF
D: -; V: TRBV29-1; size: -; J: TRBJ1-2; DNA: TGCAGCGTTACGGGGGAGATCTATGGCTACACCTTC; CDR3: CSVTGEIYGYTF
D: TRBD1; V: TRBV5-4; size: -; J: TRBJ1-4; DNA: TGTGCCAGCAGCTCTCAGGGACAGGGGTTGGGAGAAAAACTGTTTTTT; CDR3: CASSSQGQGLGEKLFF
D: -; V: TRBV18; size: once; J: TRBJ1-1; DNA: TGTGCCAGCTCACCTCTCCGGGCACGGACAGTCGAGAACACTGAAGCTTTCTTT; CDR3: CASSPLRARTVENTEAFF
D: TRBD2; V: TRBV9; size: -; J: TRBJ2-2; DNA: TGTGCCAGCAGCGTCACTAGCGGGTCCACCGGGGAGCTGTTTTTT; CDR3: CASSVTSGSTGELFF
D: TRBD2; V: TRBV5-1; size: -; J: TRBJ2-5; DNA: TGCGCCAGCAGCGCCACAGCGGGGGGACTTCAAGAGACCCAGTACTTC; CDR3: CASSATAGGLQETQYF
D: -; V: TRBV2; size: -; J: TRBJ1-2; DNA: TGTGCCAGCGTGGCCGACGTGAGGGGCTACACCTTC; CDR3: CASVADVRGYTF
D: -; V: TRBV4-2; size: -; J: TRBJ2-3; DNA: TGTGCCAGCAGCCAAGTCGACTACCGGGACTTAGCCCAGGGCACAGATACGCAGTATTTT; CDR3: CASSQVDYRDLAQGTDTQYF
D: -; V: TRBV2; size: -; J: TRBJ2-3; DNA: TGTGCCAGCAGTGAAAGACTGACAGGAGATACGCAGTATTTT; CDR3: CASSERLTGDTQYF
D: -; V: TRBV19; size: -; J: TRBJ1-4; DNA: TGTGCCAGTAGGCGGGCAGGGGAAGGGGAAACTAATGAAAAACTGTTTTTT; CDR3: CASRRAGEGETNEKLFF
D: -; V: TRBV29-1; size: -; J: TRBJ1-2; DNA: TGCAGCGTCCCAGGGGTAGTCTATGGCTACACCTTC; CDR3: CSVPGVVYGYTF
D: -; V: TRBV6-5; size: -; J: TRBJ2-7; DNA: TGTGCCAGCAGGAACCCAAGCGACGAGCAGTACTTC; CDR3: CASRNPSDEQYF
D: TRBD2; V: TRBV28; size: -; J: TRBJ2-1; DNA: TGTGCCAGCAGTTCGCCTAGCGGCCCCAACAATGAGCAGTTCTTC; CDR3: CASSSPSGPNNEQFF